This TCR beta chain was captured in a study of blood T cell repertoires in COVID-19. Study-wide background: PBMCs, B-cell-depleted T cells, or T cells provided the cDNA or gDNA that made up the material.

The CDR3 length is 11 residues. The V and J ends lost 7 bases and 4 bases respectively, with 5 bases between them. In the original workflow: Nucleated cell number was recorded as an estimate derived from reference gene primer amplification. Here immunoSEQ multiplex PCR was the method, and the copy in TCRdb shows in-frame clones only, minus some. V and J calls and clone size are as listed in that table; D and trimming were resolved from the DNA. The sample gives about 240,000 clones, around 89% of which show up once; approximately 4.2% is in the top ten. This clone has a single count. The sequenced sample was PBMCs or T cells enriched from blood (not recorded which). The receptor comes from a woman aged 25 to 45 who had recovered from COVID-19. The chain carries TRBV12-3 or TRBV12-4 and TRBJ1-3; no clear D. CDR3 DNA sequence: TGTGCCAGCAACTGGGGAAACACCATATATTTT. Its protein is CASNWGNTIYF.